The 27 T cell receptor beta chains below all came from one sample that was sequenced in a study of blood T cell repertoires in COVID-19. Assay: immunoSEQ multiplex PCR; the TCRdb copy retains only in-frame clones and omits some. Here the sample spans about 130,000 clones, approximately 91% being singletons. Sequencing used peripheral blood. The receptors shown here come from an elderly woman with acute or convalescent COVID-19.

The chain uses TRBV5-1 and TRBJ2-1; possible D gene TRBD1, 6 bases. Germline V gives CDR1 SGHRS, CDR2 YFSETQ. The ends were cut back, 4 bases at V and 4 bases at J, with 18 bases in the middle. CDR3 length: 16 amino acids. This chain's CDR3 is CASSPQGTPEYNEQFF. Here the CDR3 DNA reads TGCGCCAGCAGCCCGCAGGGGACCCCCGAATACAATGAGCAGTTCTTC.

The count of this clone is one. The V call is TRBV2, the J call TRBJ2-7, with 12 positions matching TRBD2. This CDR3 is 13 amino acids long. J lost 9 bases, V lost 11 bases, and 11 bases had no gene match. Germline values: CDR1 SNHLY, CDR2 FYNNEI. The CDR3: CAGKLAGGGRQYF. The CDR3 coding sequence is TGTGCCGGAAAACTAGCGGGGGGTGGACGGCAGTACTTC.

The V and J genes are TRBV19 and TRBJ2-3, with 8 bases that match TRBD2. Germline V CDR1 and CDR2: LNHDA, SQIVND (reference sequence). After removal of 4 bases from V and 4 bases from J, the junction contained 7 bases not matched to a gene. The length of the CDR3 is 15 residues. The CDR3 region is CASSKAGAYADTQYF. CDR3 in DNA: TGTGCCAGTAGTAAAGCGGGAGCGTACGCAGATACGCAGTATTTT.

V is TRBV10-3 and J is TRBJ1-4, with no clear D. The CDR3 is made up of 13 amino acids. Germline V gene lookup returns CDR1 ENHRY and CDR2 SYGVKD. V lost 10 bases to trimming and J lost 0 bases, with 9 bases between them. The CDR3 here is CASREPTNEKLFF. CDR3 in DNA: TGTGCCAGCCGGGAACCAACTAATGAAAAACTGTTTTTT.

V usage is TRBV5-1 and J usage is TRBJ2-7; 7 nucleotides agree with TRBD1. This CDR3 has 14 amino acids. The ends lost 0 bases at V and 4 bases at J; junction bases unmatched: 4. The germline CDR1 and CDR2 sequences are SGHRS and YFSETQ. CDR3 in amino acids: CASSLGDRRYEQYF. CDR3 bases: TGCGCCAGCAGCTTGGGGGACAGAAGATACGAGCAGTACTTC.

The V call is TRBV7-9, the J call TRBJ1-5; 10 nucleotides match TRBD1. Germline-derived CDR1 and CDR2 are SEHNR and FQNEAQ (reference sequence). This CDR3 contains 17 residues. With V trimmed by 0 bases and J by 3 bases, 5 bases remained unmatched. CDR3 nucleotides: TGTGCCAGCAGCTTAGCAGGGGGACAGGGGCACAATCAGCCCCAGCATTTT. Translation: CASSLAGGQGHNQPQHF.

This clone was counted only a few times. The V call is TRBV5-6, the J call TRBJ2-7, with D tentatively TRBD1 (5 bases). This CDR3 contains 14 residues. Germline loops: CDR1 SGHDT, CDR2 YYEEEE. V lost 1 base, J lost 0 bases, and 8 bases lay in between. CDR3 loop: CASSLTRVSYEQYF. The CDR3, as DNA: TGTGCCAGCAGCTTGACCAGGGTCTCCTACGAGCAGTACTTC.

This sequence joins TRBV9 and TRBJ2-2; 10 positions match TRBD1. The J segment lost 8 bases and the V segment lost 10 bases, leaving 17 bases of the junction unmatched. The CDR3 contains 16 residues. Germline values: CDR1 SGDLS, CDR2 YYNGEE. The CDR3 nucleotides read TGTGCCCGCCGCGCCGGGACAGGGGTCATGGGGGGGGAGCTGTTTTTT. Translation: CARRAGTGVMGGELFF. The full variable domain, with the rest looked up from reference TRBV9 and TRBJ2-2, is DSGVTQTPKHLITATGQRVTLRCSPRSGDLSVYWYQQSLDQGLQFLIQYYNGEERAKGNILERFSAQQFPDLHSELNLSSLELGDSALYFCARRAGTGVMGGELFFGEGSRLTVL.

The chain recombines TRBV29-1 with TRBJ2-3, with D unresolved. This CDR3 comprises 13 residues. V was trimmed by 3 bases and J by 0 bases, leaving 7 bases between them. The V gene's germline CDR1 is SQVTM and CDR2 ANQGSEA. CDR3 residues: CSVDGPSTDTQYF. Here the CDR3 DNA reads TGCAGCGTTGATGGCCCTAGCACAGATACGCAGTATTTT.

The V gene is TRBV19, the J gene TRBJ1-2, with a tentative D call TRBD1 (6 bases). This CDR3 is built from 14 residues. V gave up 7 bases and J gave up 2 bases, with 14 bases separating them. Germline V lookup: CDR1 LNHDA, CDR2 SQIVND (reference sequence). The CDR3 region has the DNA TGTGCCAGTACCCGGGGGGGCAGCAACTATGGCTACACCTTC. Translation gives CASTRGGSNYGYTF.

The J gene is TRBJ1-2, the V gene TRBV28; D gene uncertain. V gave up 5 bases and J gave up 7 bases, with 11 bases separating them. This CDR3 region has 12 residues. Per the germline V gene, CDR1 is MDHEN and CDR2 is SYDVKM. As DNA, the CDR3 is TGTGCCAGCAGTCCGTCGGACTTTGGCTACACCTTC. This codes for CASSPSDFGYTF.

J is TRBJ1-1 and V is TRBV6-5; D gene uncertain. V lost 6 bases and J lost 1, with 12 bases in between. Germline values: CDR1 MNHEY, CDR2 SVGAGI. CDR3 length: 14 residues. The CDR3 reads CASRPLEGNTEAFF. CDR3 in DNA: TGTGCCAGCAGACCCCTAGAGGGGAACACTGAAGCTTTCTTT.

The V and J genes are TRBV15 and TRBJ2-3; TRBD2 aligns across 8 bases. The V and J ends lost 1 base and 3 bases, in that order; junction bases with no gene match: 6. The CDR3 is made up of 16 amino acids. CDR1 and CDR2 (germline): LNHNV, YYDKDF (reference sequence). The CDR3 loop reads CATSRGVGTRTDTQYF. As DNA, the CDR3 is TGTGCCACCAGCAGAGGAGTCGGGACTAGGACAGATACGCAGTATTTT.

This clone was picked up one time. The DNA for the CDR3 is TGTGCCAGCAGCTTAGCTCCGGGACAGGGCCACTATGGCTACACCTTC. The encoded protein is CASSLAPGQGHYGYTF. V usage is TRBV7-2 and J usage is TRBJ1-2; TRBD1 agrees at 9 bases. With V trimmed by 0 bases and J by 3 bases, 5 bases remained unmatched. This CDR3 has 16 amino acids. Germline CDR1 reads SGHTA; CDR2 reads FQGNSA.

This clone was recorded a few times. The V call is TRBV28, the J call TRBJ2-7; D is possibly TRBD1 (6 bases). The CDR3 runs to 15 residues. Trimming removed 5 bases from V and 2 bases from J, with 16 bases in between. Germline-derived CDR1 and CDR2 are MDHEN and SYDVKM. Written as DNA, the CDR3 is TGTGCCAGCAGTAAATCGGACAGACGGGCCTACGAGCAGTACTTC. Protein: CASSKSDRRAYEQYF.

This sequence joins TRBV4-1 and TRBJ1-5; D call uncertain. The germline gives CDR1 MGHRA, CDR2 YSYEKL. V lost 0 bases, J lost 4 bases, and 10 bases lay in between. The CDR3 is 15 amino acids. The CDR3, as DNA: TGCGCCAGCAGCCAAGATCAACTCGCGAATCAGCCCCAGCATTTT. It encodes CASSQDQLANQPQHF.

This chain links TRBV27 with TRBJ2-5, with a weak D call TRBD2 (7 bases). This CDR3 region has 13 residues. Germline assignment: CDR1 MNHEY and CDR2 SMNVEV (reference sequence). Trimming removed 9 bases from V and 5 bases from J, with 16 bases in between. Here the CDR3 DNA reads TGTGCCAGTCGGGGGGCCTTCTATGAGACCCAGTACTTC. Translation gives CASRGAFYETQYF.

This sequence joins TRBV4-2 and TRBJ1-3; 9 nucleotides line up with TRBD1. Germline V gene data show CDR1 as LGHNA and CDR2 as YNFKEQ. J lost 2 bases, V lost 0 bases, and 8 bases had no gene match. The CDR3 sequence is 18 residues long. The CDR3 nucleotides are TGTGCCAGCAGCCAAGATAGGGGCACAGGGGGCACTGGAAACACCATATATTTT. It translates to CASSQDRGTGGTGNTIYF.

The rearrangement links TRBV11-2 to TRBJ2-3, with a tentative D call TRBD1 (5 bases). Per the germline V gene, CDR1 is SGHAT and CDR2 is FQNNGV. The ends were cut back, 5 bases at V and 2 bases at J, with 14 bases in the middle. The CDR3 has 15 amino acids. For the CDR3, the DNA is TGTGCCAGCAGCAGGGTGGACAAGAACACAGATACGCAGTATTTT. Translation: CASSRVDKNTDTQYF.

The CDR3 region has the DNA TGCGCCAGCAGCTTGGGTTTAGCGGGGGCCCGCGAGACCCAGTACTTC. Its protein product is CASSLGLAGARETQYF. The chain has TRBV5-1 and TRBJ2-5; 9 bases align to TRBD2. The CDR3 has 16 residues. Germline V gene data show CDR1 as SGHRS and CDR2 as YFSETQ. V was pared by 0 bases and J by 5 bases, with 8 bases of the junction left unmatched.

The chain links TRBV24-1 to TRBJ2-3, with D possibly matching TRBD1 (5 bases). Trimming pared 4 bases from V and 7 bases from J, leaving 14 bases between. Germline V lookup: CDR1 KGHDR, CDR2 SFDVKD. The CDR3 runs to 14 residues. The CDR3 nucleotides read TGTGCCACCAGTGACCCCAGGGTGGTACATACGCAGTATTTT. Protein: CATSDPRVVHTQYF.

This clone was detected once. The chain has TRBV6-6 and TRBJ2-3; 9 bases map to TRBD2. This CDR3 spans 15 amino acids. The V segment lost 2 bases and the J segment 3 bases; nucleotides outside the gene matches: 3. The V gene's germline CDR1 is MNHNY and CDR2 SVGAGI (reference sequence). CDR3 DNA: TGTGCCAGCAGTTACGCGGGACTAGCAACAGATACGCAGTATTTT. This sequence encodes CASSYAGLATDTQYF.

The rearrangement links TRBV6-5 to TRBJ1-3; no reliable D call. The CDR3 covers 14 residues. CDR1 and CDR2 from the germline V gene are MNHEY and SVGAGI. Between the trimmed V and J ends, which lost 0 bases and 3 bases, there was a span of 6 bases. The CDR3 DNA is TGTGCCAGCAGTTACTCGCCGGGTGGAAACACCATATATTTT. The encoded protein is CASSYSPGGNTIYF.

The rearrangement uses TRBV24-1 and TRBJ2-6; D is perhaps TRBD1 (6 bases). The CDR3 extends over 18 amino acids. V lost 1 base and J lost 0, with 12 bases in between. Germline CDR1 reads KGHDR; CDR2 reads SFDVKD. CDR3 region: CATSDLGDTPSGANVLTF. The CDR3 region has the DNA TGTGCCACCAGTGATTTAGGGGACACTCCCTCTGGGGCCAACGTCCTGACTTTC.

This rearrangement joins TRBV28 to TRBJ1-2; D call uncertain. Trimming stripped 4 bases from V and 2 bases from J, with 2 bases between. The CDR3 totals 11 residues. CDR1 and CDR2 from the germline V gene are MDHEN and SYDVKM. The CDR3 bases are TGTGCCAGCAGTTCGAACTATGGCTACACCTTC. Translating it yields CASSSNYGYTF.

This clone is a singleton in its sample. The J gene is TRBJ1-4, the V gene TRBV18; D gene unclear. CDR3 length equals 11 residues. Germline values: CDR1 KGHSH, CDR2 LQKENI. V lost 6 bases and J lost 8, with 7 bases in between. CDR3 coding DNA: TGTGCCAGCTCCACCAGAGAAAAACTGTTTTTT. This sequence encodes CASSTREKLFF.

The count of this clone is one. The chain recombines TRBV5-1 with TRBJ2-3; TRBD1 agrees at 7 bases. Germline CDR1 is SGHRS and CDR2 is YFSETQ. V lost 0 bases, J lost 4 bases, and 5 bases stayed unmatched. This CDR3 has 15 amino acids. The CDR3 sequence: CASSLGGTESDTQYF. The CDR3 DNA is TGCGCCAGCAGCTTGGGAGGGACAGAGTCAGATACGCAGTATTTT.